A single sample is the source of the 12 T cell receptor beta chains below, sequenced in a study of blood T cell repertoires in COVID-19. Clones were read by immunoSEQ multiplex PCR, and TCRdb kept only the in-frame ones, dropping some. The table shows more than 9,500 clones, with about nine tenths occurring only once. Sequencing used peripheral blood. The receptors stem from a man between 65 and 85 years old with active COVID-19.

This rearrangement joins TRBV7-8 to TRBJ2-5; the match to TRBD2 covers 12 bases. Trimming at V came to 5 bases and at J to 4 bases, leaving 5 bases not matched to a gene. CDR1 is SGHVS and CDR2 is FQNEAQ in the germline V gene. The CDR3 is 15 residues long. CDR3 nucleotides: TGTGCCAGCAGCCTCCCGGGACTAGCGGGAGAGACCCAGTACTTC. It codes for CASSLPGLAGETQYF.

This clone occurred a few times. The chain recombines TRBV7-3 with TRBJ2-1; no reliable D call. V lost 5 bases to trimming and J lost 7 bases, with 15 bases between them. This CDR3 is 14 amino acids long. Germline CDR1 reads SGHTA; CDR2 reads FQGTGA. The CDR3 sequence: CASSRDHEYNEQFF. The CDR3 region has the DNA TGTGCCAGCAGCCGCGATCATGAGTATAATGAGCAGTTCTTC.

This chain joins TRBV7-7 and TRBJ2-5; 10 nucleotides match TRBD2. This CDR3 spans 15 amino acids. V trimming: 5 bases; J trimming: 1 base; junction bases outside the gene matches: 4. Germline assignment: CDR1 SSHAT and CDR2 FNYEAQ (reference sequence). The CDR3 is CASSARTSGQETQYF. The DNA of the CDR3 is TGTGCCAGCAGCGCGCGGACTAGCGGCCAAGAGACCCAGTACTTC.

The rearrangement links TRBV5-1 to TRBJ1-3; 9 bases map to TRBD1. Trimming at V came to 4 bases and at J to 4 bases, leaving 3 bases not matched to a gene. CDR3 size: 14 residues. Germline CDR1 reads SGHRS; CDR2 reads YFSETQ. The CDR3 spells CASSPGTGGNTIYF. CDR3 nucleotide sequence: TGCGCCAGCAGCCCGGGGACAGGGGGAAACACCATATATTTT.

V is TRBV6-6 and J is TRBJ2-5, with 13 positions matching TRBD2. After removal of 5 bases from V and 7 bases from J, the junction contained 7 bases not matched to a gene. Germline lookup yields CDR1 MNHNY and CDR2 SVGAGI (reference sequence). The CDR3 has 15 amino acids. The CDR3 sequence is CASSHTTSGGGTQYF. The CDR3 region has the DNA TGTGCCAGCAGTCATACTACTAGCGGGGGGGGGACCCAGTACTTC.

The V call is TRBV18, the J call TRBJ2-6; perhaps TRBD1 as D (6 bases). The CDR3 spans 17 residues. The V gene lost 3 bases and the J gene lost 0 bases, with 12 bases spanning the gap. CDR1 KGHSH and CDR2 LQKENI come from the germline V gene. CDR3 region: CASSPQGSRSGANVLTF. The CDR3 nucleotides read TGTGCCAGCTCACCTCAGGGGTCCCGCTCTGGGGCCAACGTCCTGACTTTC.

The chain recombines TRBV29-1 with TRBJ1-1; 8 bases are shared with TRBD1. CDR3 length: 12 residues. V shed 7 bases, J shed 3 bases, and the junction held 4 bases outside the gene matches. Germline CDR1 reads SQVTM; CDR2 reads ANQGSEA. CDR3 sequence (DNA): TGCAGCGCCCCGGACAGGGACACTGAAGCTTTCTTT. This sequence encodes CSAPDRDTEAFF.

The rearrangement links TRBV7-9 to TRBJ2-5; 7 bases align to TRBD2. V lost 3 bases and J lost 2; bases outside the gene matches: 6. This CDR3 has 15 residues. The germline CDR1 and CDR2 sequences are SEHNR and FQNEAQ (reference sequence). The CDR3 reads CASSLGRGGQETQYF. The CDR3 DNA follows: TGTGCCAGCAGCTTGGGGAGGGGAGGGCAAGAGACCCAGTACTTC.

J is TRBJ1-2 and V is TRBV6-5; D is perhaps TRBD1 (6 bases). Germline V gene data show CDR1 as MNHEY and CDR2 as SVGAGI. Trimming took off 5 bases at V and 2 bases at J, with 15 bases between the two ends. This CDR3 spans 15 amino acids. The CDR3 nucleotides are TGTGCCAGCAGTCTCGAGGGAAGGGGGAACTATGGCTACACCTTC. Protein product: CASSLEGRGNYGYTF.

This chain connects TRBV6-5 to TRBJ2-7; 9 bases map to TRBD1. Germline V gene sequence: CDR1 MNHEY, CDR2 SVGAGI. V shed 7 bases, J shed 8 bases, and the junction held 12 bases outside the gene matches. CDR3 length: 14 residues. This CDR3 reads CASTLDRGAPKQYF. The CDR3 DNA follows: TGTGCCAGCACCCTGGACAGGGGTGCCCCTAAGCAGTACTTC.

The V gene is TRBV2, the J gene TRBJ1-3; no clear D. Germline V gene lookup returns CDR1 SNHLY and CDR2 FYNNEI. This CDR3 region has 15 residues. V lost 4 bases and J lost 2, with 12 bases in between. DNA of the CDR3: TGTGCCAGCAGTGTCGAGGGAGGTACTGGAAACACCATATATTTT. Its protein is CASSVEGGTGNTIYF.

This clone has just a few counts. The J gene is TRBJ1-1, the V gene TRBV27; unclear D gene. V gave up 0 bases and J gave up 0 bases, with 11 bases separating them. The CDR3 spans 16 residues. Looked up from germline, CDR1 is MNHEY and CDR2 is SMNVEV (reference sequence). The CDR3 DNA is TGTGCCAGCAGTTTATCGAGGGCACAATTGAACACTGAAGCTTTCTTT. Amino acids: CASSLSRAQLNTEAFF.